This TCR beta chain was obtained from a study of Ad26.COV2.S vaccination and SARS-CoV-2 variants. Study results and caveats: Relative to placebo recipients, vaccine recipients exhibited elevated spike-specific TCR breadth.

This clone was picked up one time. Its antigen is still unknown. Data came from immunoSEQ multiplex PCR; TCRdb stores just in-frame clones and leaves some out. The sample has about 420,000 clones; around 87% are singletons. This CDR3 is 16 amino acids long. V was shortened by 1 base and J by 0 bases, with 12 bases between the two germline ends. CDR1 and CDR2 from the germline V gene are SGHAT and FQNNGV. Treatment described: 15 to 20 received Ad26.COV2.S at low or high dose, single or two shots; 5 received placebo; per-sample allocation not given. Collection of the samples took place on day 63 after the first injection of vaccine or placebo.

V and J are TRBV11-2 and TRBJ2-5; perhaps TRBD2 as D (5 bases). This sequence originates from a person aged 18 to 65 who received the Ad26.COV2.S COVID-19 vaccine or a placebo. The specimen was peripheral blood, collected in a trial of Ad26.COV2.S vaccine versus placebo. In nucleotides, the CDR3 is TGTGCCAGCAGCTTAGGACCGACCGGGAACCAAGAGACCCAGTACTTC. Translation gives CASSLGPTGNQETQYF.